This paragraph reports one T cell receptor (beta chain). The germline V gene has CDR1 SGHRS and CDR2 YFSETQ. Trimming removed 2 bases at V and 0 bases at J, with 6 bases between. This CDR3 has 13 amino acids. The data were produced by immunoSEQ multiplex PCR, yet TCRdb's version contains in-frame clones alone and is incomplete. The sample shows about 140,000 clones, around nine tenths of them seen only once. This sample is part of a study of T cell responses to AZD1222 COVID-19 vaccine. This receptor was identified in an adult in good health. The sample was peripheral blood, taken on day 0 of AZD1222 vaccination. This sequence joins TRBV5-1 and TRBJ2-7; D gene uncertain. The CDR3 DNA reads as TGCGCCAGCAGCTTCGGACGCTCCTACGAGCAGTACTTC. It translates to CASSFGRSYEQYF. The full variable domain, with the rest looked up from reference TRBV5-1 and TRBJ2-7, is KAGVTQTPRYLIKTRGQQVTLSCSPISGHRSVSWYQQTPGQGLQFLFEYFSETQRNKGNFPGRFSGRQFSNSRSEMNVSTLELGDSALYLCASSFGRSYEQYFGPGTRLTVT.